The subject of this entry is one T cell receptor beta chain. Its cognate antigen has yet to be identified. Per-base qualities were not stored, and no clone one base away is much larger. These data belong to a study of blood T cell repertoires in COVID-19 (dated by TCRdb to 2018 to 2021). About the investigation overall: Samples covering the acute and convalescent phases of COVID-19 were provided by collaborators in the United States, Italy and Spain. The prospective study material was composed of cDNA or gDNA derived from T cells, B-cell-depleted T cells, or PBMCs. Subjects who had been exposed to COVID-19, were actively infected with it, or had recovered from it provided the deeply sampled blood TCRbeta repertoires that made up the dataset. A freely available public database, intended as a resource for researchers studying the immune response to SARS-CoV-2, is where the repertoires were released. Samples came from the ongoing ImmuneRACE study (first 160 participants) plus 1,254 subjects from 6 global collaborators. Nearly every sample came with metadata listing a de-identified subject ID, COVID-19 status, age in years and sex. Where available, HLA class I and class II types were taken from metadata supplied by the sample provider and were not determined by assay-based typing.

TCRbeta CDR3 regions were amplified from genomic DNA using the immunoSEQ Assay, a bias-controlled multiplex PCR. Regarding the original processing steps: Nucleated cell counts per sample were estimated from amplification of reference gene primers within the assay. Sequence reads were collapsed and filtered to measure the absolute abundance of every unique TCRbeta CDR3 rearrangement. Productive Simpson clonality was computed per sample as the square root of Simpson's diversity index over productive rearrangements. TCRdb took over this immuneACCESS table, retaining in-frame rearrangements with V and J assigned. Such tables are incomplete; in checked studies, under half of the missing clones stem from an unresolved V gene, and the remainder is unexplained. V and J calls plus clone size are reproduced from that table; the DNA served to infer D and trimming. The sample table contains 250,000 to 350,000 clones; only one count was recorded for 70% to 90% of them. The top ten clones comprise 7.8% of the sample.

What the authors observed across the whole study: The quantity of clinical and demographic metadata differed by source and by participant and was supplied without curation.

A second Seattle source provided samples from volunteer blood donors who had recovered from COVID-19. Whole blood was collected in K2EDTA tubes by collaborating institutions according to the institutions' own protocols. For TCRbeta analysis, collaborators shipped samples in one of three forms: frozen whole blood, isolated PBMCs, or DNA extracted from either of those sample types. CDR1 and CDR2 are drawn from the germline V gene (reference sequence): SEHNR, FQNEAQ. V lost 2 bases and J lost 7 bases, and the count of bases not matched to a germline gene is 18. From its cysteine to its phenylalanine, the CDR3 spans 19 amino acids. Only CDR3 DNA is held: 57 bases, read in frame from base 1.

The sequence was obtained from a woman aged 45 to 65 who had recovered from COVID-19. Recombination linked TRBV7-9 to TRBJ2-1; TRBD1 agrees with 9 junctional bases. The sequencing input was peripheral blood. CDR3 region: CASSLLIRLRDRVNNEQFF. The bases read TGTGCCAGCAGCTTACTCATACGCCTCCGGGACAGGGTTAATAATGAGCAGTTCTTC.